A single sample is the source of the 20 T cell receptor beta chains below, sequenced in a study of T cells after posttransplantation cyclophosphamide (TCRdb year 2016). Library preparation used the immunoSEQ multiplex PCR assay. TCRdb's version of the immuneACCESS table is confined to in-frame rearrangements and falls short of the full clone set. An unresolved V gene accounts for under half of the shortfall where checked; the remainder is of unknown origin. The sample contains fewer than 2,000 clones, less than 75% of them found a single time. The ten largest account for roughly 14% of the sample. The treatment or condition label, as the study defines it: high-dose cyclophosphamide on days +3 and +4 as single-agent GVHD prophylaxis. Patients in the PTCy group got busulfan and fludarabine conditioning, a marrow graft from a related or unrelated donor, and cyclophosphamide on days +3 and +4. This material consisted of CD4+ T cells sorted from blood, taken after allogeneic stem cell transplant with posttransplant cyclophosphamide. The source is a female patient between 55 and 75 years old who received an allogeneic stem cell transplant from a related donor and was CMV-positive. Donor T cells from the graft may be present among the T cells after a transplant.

The CDR3 is CASSLVQGYGYTF. The CDR3, as DNA: TGTGCCAGCAGCTTAGTCCAGGGCTATGGCTACACCTTC. The chain joins TRBV11-2 to TRBJ1-2; possible D gene TRBD1, 5 bases. Germline V gives CDR1 SGHAT, CDR2 FQNNGV. The CDR3 is 13 residues long. Trimming took 1 base from V and 4 from J, leaving 7 bases between them.

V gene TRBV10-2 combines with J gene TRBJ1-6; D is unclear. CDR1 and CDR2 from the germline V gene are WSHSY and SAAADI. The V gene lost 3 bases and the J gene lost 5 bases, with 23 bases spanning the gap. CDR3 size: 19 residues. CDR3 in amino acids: CASSEILYRSGDNNSPLHF. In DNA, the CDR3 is TGCGCCAGCAGTGAAATTCTCTACAGAAGCGGGGATAATAATTCACCCCTCCACTTT.

The CDR3 DNA is TGTGCCAGCAGTTCGGACCGGACAGGCGGGGAGACTTTCTTT. Translating gives CASSSDRTGGETFF. The chain is built from TRBV28 and TRBJ1-1; 7 positions match TRBD1. CDR1 is MDHEN and CDR2 is SYDVKM in the germline V gene. Trimming removed 4 bases from V and 12 bases from J; junction bases left unmatched: 14. The CDR3 totals 14 residues.

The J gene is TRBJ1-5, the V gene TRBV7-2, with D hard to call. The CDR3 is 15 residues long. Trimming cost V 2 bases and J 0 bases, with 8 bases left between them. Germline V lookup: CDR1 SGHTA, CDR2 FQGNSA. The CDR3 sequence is CASSLQLFSNQPQHF. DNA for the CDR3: TGTGCCAGCAGCTTACAACTCTTTAGCAATCAGCCCCAGCATTTT.

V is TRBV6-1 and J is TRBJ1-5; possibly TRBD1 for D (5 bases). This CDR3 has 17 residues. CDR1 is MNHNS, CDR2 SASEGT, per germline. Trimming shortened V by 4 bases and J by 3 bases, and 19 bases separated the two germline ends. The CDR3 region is CASSGNTLTGVNQPQHF. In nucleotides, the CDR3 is TGTGCCAGCAGTGGTAACACCCTCACAGGAGTCAATCAGCCCCAGCATTTT.

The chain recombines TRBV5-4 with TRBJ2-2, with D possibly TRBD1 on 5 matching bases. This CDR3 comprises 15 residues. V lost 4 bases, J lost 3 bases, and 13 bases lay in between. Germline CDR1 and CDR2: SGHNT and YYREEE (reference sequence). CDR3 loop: CASSHRQFDTGELFF. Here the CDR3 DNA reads TGTGCCAGCAGCCACCGACAGTTCGACACCGGGGAGCTGTTTTTT. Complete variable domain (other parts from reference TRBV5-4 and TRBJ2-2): ETGVTQSPTHLIKTRGQQVTLRCSSQSGHNTVSWYQQALGQGPQFIFQYYREEENGRGNFPPRFSGLQFPNYSSELNVNALELDDSALYLCASSHRQFDTGELFFGEGSRLTVL.

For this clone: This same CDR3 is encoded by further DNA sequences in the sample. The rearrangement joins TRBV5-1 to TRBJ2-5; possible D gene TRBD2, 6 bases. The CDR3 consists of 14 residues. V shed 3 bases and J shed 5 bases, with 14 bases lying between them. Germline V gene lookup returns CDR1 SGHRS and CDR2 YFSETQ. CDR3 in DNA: TGCGCCAGCAGCTACGGCGGGGCCAAGGAGACCCAGTACTTC. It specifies CASSYGGAKETQYF.

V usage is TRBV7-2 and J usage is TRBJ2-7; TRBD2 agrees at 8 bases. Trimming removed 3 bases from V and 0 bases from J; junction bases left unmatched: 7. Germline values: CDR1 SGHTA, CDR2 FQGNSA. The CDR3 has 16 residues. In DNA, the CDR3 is TGTGCCAGCAGCTTTGTACTAGCGGTAAGCTCCTACGAGCAGTACTTC. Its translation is CASSFVLAVSSYEQYF.

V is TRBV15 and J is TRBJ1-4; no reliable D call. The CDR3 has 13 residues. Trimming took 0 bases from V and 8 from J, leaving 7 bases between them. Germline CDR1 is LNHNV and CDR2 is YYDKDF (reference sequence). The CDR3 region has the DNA TGTGCCACCAGCAGAGAGACGGAGGAAAAACTGTTTTTT. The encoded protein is CATSRETEEKLFF. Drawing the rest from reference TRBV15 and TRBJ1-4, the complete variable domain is DAMVIQNPRYQVTQFGKPVTLSCSQTLNHNVMYWYQQKSSQAPKLLFHYYDKDFNNEADTPDNFQSRRPNTSFCFLDIRSPGLGDTAMYLCATSRETEEKLFFGSGTQLSVL.

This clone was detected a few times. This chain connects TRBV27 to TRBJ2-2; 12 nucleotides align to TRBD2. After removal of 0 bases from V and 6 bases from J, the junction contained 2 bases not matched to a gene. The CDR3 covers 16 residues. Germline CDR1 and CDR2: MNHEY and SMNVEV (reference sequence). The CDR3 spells CASSLSLAGGSGELFF. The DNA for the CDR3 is TGTGCCAGCAGTTTATCGCTAGCGGGGGGGTCCGGGGAGCTGTTTTTT.

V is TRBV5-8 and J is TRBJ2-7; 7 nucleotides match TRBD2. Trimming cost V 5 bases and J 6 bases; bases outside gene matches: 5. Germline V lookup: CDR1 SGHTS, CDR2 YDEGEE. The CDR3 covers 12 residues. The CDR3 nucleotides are TGTGCCAGCAGGGGGGAGGGCCGCGAGCAGTACTTC. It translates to CASRGEGREQYF.

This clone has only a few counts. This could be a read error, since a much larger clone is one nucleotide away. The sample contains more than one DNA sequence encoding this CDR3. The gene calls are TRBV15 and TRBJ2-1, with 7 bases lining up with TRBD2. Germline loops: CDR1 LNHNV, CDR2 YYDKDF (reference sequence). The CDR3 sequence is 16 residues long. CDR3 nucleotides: TGCGCCACCAGCAGAGATCGAGGCGGGAGCCACAATGAGCAGTTCTTC. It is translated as CATSRDRGGSHNEQFF. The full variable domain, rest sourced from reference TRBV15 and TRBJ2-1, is DAMVIQNPRYQVTQFGKPVTLSCSQTLNHNVMYWYQQKSSQAPKLLFHYYDKDFNNEADTPDNFQSRRPNTSFCFLDIRSPGLGDTAMYLCATSRDRGGSHNEQFFGPGTRLTVL.

In DNA, the CDR3 is TGTGCCAGCAGCTTAGCGACCCGAGGCTCGGCAGCCCTTAATCAGCCCCAGCATTTT. Encoded protein: CASSLATRGSAALNQPQHF. The chain combines TRBV7-2 with TRBJ1-5; no clear D. V gave up 0 bases and J gave up 4 bases, with 22 bases separating them. Germline assignment: CDR1 SGHTA and CDR2 FQGNSA. The CDR3 extends over 19 amino acids.

CDR3 amino acids: CASSSNRDRPYEQYF. The CDR3 region has the DNA TGTGCCAGCAGCTCGAACCGGGACAGGCCCTACGAGCAGTACTTC. The genes are TRBV5-4 and TRBJ2-7, with 8 bases aligning to TRBD1. Germline V gene sequence: CDR1 SGHNT, CDR2 YYREEE (reference sequence). The ends lost 3 bases at V and 2 bases at J; junction bases unmatched: 7. There are 15 residues in the CDR3. The full variable domain, its missing parts supplied by reference TRBV5-4 and TRBJ2-7, is ETGVTQSPTHLIKTRGQQVTLRCSSQSGHNTVSWYQQALGQGPQFIFQYYREEENGRGNFPPRFSGLQFPNYSSELNVNALELDDSALYLCASSSNRDRPYEQYFGPGTRLTVT.

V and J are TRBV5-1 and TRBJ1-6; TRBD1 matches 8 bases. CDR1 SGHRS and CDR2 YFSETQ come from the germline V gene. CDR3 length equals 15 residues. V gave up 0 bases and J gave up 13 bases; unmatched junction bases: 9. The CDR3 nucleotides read TGCGCCAGCAGCTTGGAGGACAGGGCAACAACGCCCCTCCACTTT. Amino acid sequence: CASSLEDRATTPLHF.

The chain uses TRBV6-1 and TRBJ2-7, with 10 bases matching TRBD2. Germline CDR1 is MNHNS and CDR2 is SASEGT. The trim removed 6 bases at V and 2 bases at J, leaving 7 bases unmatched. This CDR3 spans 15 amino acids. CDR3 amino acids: CASSPLAGVAYEQYF. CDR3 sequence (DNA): TGTGCCAGCAGCCCGCTAGCGGGAGTAGCCTACGAGCAGTACTTC.

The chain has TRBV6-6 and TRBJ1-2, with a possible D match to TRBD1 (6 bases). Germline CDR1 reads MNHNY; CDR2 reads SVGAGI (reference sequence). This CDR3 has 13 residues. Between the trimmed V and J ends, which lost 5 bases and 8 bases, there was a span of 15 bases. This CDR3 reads CASSPSTRGGYTF. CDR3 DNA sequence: TGTGCCAGCAGTCCTTCGACCAGGGGCGGCTACACCTTC.

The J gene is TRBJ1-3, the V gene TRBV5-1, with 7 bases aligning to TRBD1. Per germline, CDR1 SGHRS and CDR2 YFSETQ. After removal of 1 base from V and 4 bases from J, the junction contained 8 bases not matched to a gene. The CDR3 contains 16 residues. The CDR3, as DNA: TGCGCCAGCAGCTTGCCAGGACAGGCGAACGGAAACACCATATATTTT. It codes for CASSLPGQANGNTIYF.

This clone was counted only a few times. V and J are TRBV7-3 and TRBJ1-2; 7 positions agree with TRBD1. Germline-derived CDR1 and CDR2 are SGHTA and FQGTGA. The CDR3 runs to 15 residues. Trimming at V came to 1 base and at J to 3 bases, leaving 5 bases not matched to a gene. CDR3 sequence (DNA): TGTGCCAGCAGCTTAATGGCAGGGGGAGACTATGGCTACACCTTC. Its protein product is CASSLMAGGDYGYTF.

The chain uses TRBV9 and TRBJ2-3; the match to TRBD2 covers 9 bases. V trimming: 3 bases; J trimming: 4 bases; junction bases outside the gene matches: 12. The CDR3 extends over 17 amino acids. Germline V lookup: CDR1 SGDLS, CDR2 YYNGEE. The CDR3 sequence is CASSAHLWRGGPDTQYF. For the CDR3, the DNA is TGTGCCAGCAGCGCCCATCTATGGCGGGGGGGCCCAGATACGCAGTATTTT.